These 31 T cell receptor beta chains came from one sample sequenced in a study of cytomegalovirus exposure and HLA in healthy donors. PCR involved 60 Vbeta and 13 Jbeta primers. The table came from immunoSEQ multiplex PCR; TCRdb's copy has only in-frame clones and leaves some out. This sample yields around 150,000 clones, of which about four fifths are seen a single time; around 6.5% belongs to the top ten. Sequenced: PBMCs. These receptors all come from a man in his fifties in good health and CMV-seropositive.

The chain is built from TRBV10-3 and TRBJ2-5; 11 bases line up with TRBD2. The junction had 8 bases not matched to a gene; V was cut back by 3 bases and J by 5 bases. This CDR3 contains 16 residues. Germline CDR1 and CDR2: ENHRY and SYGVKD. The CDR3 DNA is TGTGCCATCAGTGACCTTACTAGCGGGAGCGGGGAGACCCAGTACTTC. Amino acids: CAISDLTSGSGETQYF.

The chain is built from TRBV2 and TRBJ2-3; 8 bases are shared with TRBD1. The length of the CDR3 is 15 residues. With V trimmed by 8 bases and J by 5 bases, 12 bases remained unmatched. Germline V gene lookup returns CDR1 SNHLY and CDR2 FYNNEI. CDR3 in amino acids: CASPRGQGAKDTQYF. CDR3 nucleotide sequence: TGTGCCAGCCCCCGGGGCCAGGGGGCGAAAGATACGCAGTATTTT.

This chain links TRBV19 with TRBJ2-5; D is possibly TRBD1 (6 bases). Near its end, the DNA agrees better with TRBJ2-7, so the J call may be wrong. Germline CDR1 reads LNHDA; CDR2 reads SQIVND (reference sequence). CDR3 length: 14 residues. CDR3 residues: CASSMGRGPYEQYF. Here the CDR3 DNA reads TGTGCCAGTAGTATGGGCAGGGGACCTTACGAGCAGTACTTC.

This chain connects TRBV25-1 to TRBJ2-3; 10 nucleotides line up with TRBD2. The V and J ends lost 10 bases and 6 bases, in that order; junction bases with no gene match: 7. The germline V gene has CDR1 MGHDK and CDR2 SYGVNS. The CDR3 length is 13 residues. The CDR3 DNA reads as TGTGCCATCTCTACTAGCGGGATCGATACGCAGTATTTT. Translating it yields CAISTSGIDTQYF.

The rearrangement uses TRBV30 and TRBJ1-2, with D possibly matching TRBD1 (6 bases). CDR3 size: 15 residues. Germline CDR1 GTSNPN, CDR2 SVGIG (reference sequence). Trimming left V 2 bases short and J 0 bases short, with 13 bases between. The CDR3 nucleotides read TGTGCCTGGAGTCCCGGGACACCTACTAACTATGGCTACACCTTC. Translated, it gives CAWSPGTPTNYGYTF.

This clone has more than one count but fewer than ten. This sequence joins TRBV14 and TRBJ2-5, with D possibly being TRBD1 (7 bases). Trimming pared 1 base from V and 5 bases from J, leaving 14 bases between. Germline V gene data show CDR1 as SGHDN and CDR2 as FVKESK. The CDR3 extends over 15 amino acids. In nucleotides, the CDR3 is TGTGCCAGCAGCCAAGGGACAGGTCGGGAGGAGACCCAGTACTTC. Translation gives CASSQGTGREETQYF.

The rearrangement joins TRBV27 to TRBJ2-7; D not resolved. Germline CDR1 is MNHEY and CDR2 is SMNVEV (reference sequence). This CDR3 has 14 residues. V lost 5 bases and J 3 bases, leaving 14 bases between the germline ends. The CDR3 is CASSLNPQHYEQYF. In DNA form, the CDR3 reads TGTGCCAGCAGTCTCAACCCACAACACTACGAGCAGTACTTC.

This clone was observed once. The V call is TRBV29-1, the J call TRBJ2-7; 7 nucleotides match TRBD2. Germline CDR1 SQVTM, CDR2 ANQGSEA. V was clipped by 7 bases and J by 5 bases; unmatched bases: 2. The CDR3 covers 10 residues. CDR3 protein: CSASGNEQYF. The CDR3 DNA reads TGCAGCGCCAGCGGGAACGAGCAGTACTTC.

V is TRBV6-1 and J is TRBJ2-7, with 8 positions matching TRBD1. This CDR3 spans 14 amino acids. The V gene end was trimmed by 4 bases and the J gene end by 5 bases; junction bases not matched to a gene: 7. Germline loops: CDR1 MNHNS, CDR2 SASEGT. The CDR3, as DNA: TGTGCCAGCAGTGGAGCGGGCAGGGGGCACGAGCAGTACTTC. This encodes CASSGAGRGHEQYF.

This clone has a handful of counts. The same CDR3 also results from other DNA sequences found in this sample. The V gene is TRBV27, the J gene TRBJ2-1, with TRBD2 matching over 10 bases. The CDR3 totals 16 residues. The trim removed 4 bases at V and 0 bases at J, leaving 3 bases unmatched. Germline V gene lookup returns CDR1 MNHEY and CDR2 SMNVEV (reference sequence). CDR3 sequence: CASSSWTSGSYNEQFF. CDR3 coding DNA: TGTGCCAGCAGTTCCTGGACTAGCGGCTCCTACAATGAGCAGTTCTTC.

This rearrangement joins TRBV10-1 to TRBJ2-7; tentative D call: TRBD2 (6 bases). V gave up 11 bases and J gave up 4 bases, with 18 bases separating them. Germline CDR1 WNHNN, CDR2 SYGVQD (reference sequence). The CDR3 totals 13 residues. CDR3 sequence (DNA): TGCGCCTCCCCTAGCGACAGCAATTACGAGCAGTACTTC. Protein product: CASPSDSNYEQYF.

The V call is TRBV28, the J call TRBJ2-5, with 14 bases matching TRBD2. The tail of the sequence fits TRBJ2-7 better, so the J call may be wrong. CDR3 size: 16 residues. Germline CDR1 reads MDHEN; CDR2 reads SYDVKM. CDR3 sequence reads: CASSYGTSGSKYEQYF. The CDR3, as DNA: TGTGCCAGCAGTTACGGGACTAGCGGGAGCAAGTACGAGCAGTACTTC.

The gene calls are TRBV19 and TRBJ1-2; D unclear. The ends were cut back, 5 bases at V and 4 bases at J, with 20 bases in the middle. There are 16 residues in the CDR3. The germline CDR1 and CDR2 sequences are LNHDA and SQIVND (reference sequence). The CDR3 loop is CASSLGGAQILYGYTF. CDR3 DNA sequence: TGTGCCAGTAGTTTAGGAGGTGCTCAGATTCTCTATGGCTACACCTTC.

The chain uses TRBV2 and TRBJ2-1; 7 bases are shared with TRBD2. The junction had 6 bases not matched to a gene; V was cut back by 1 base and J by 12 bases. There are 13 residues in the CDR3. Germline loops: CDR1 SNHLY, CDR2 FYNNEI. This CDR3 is CASSEVGLELQFF. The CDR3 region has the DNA TGTGCCAGCAGTGAAGTAGGACTAGAGTTGCAGTTCTTC.

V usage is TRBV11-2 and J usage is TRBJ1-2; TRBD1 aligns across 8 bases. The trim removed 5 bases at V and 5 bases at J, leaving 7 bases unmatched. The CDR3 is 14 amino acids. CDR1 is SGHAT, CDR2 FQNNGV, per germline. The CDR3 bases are TGTGCCAGCAGCCTTGGACAGGGCGGTTATGGCTACACCTTC. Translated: CASSLGQGGYGYTF.

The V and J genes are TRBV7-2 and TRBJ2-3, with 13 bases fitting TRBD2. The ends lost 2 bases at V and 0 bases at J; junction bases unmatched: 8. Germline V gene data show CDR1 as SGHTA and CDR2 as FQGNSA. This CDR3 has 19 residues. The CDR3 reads CASSLRGALAGGSTDTQYF. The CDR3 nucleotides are TGTGCCAGCAGCTTAAGGGGGGCACTAGCGGGAGGGAGCACAGATACGCAGTATTTT.

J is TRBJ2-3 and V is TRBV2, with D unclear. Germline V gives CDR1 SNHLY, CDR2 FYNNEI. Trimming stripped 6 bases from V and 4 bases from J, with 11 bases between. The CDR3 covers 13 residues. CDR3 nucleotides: TGTGCCAGCAGCTCACAGATTTCAGATACGCAGTATTTT. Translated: CASSSQISDTQYF.

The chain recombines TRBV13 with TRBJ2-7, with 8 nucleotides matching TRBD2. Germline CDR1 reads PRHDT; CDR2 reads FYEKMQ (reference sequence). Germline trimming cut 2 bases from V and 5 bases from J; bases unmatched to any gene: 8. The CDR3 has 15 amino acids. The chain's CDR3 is CASSLTSGNYHEQYF. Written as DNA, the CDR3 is TGTGCCAGCAGCTTAACTAGCGGTAACTACCACGAGCAGTACTTC.

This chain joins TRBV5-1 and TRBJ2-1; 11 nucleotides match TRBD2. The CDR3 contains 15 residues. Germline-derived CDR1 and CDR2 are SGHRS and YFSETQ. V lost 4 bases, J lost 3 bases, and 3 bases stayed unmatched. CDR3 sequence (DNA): TGCGCCAGCAGCACAGGACTAGCGGGCTACAATGAGCAGTTCTTC. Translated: CASSTGLAGYNEQFF. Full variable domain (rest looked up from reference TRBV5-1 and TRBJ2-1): KAGVTQTPRYLIKTRGQQVTLSCSPISGHRSVSWYQQTPGQGLQFLFEYFSETQRNKGNFPGRFSGRQFSNSRSEMNVSTLELGDSALYLCASSTGLAGYNEQFFGPGTRLTVL.

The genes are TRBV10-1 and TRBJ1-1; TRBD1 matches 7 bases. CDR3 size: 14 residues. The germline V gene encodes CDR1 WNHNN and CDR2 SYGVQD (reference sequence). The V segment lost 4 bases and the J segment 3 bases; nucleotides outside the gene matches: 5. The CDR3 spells CASSGDREDTEAFF. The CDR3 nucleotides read TGCGCCAGCAGTGGAGACAGGGAGGACACTGAAGCTTTCTTT.

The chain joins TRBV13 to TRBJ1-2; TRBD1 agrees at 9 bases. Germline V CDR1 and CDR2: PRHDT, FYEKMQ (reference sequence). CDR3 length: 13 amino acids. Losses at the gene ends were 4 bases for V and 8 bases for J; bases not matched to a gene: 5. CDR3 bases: TGTGCCAGCAGCTCGGGACAGGGTTGGGGCTACACCTTC. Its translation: CASSSGQGWGYTF.

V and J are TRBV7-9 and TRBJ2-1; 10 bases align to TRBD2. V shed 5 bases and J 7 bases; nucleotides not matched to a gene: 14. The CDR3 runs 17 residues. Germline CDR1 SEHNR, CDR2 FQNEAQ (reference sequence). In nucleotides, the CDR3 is TGTGCCAGCAGCCACTACGGAGGGACTAGCGTCTTTAATGAGCAGTTCTTC. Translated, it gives CASSHYGGTSVFNEQFF.

CDR3 nucleotides: TGTGCCAGCAGCTCCTTTCCTGGAAACACCATATATTTT. Translating it yields CASSSFPGNTIYF. The chain links TRBV11-2 to TRBJ1-3; D gene unclear. V was shortened by 4 bases and J by 2 bases, with 6 bases between the two germline ends. The CDR3 loop spans 13 amino acids. The germline V gene encodes CDR1 SGHAT and CDR2 FQNNGV.

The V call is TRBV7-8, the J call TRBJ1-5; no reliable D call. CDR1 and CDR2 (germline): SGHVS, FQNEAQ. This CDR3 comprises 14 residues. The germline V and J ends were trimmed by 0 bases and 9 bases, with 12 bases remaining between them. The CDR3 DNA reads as TGTGCCAGCAGCTTAGCAGGGAGAGAAATGCCCCAGCATTTT. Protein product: CASSLAGREMPQHF.

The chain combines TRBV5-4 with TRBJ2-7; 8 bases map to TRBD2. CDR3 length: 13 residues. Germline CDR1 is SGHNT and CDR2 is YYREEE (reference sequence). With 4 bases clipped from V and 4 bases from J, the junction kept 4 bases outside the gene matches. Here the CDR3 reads CASSRGLAYEQYF. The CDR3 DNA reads TGTGCCAGCAGCCGAGGACTAGCTTACGAGCAGTACTTC.

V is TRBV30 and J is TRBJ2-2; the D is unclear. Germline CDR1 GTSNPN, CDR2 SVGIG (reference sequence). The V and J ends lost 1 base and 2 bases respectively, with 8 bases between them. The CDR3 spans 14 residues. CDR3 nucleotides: TGTGCCTGGAGTGCCGTCTACAACACCGGGGAGCTGTTTTTT. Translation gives CAWSAVYNTGELFF.

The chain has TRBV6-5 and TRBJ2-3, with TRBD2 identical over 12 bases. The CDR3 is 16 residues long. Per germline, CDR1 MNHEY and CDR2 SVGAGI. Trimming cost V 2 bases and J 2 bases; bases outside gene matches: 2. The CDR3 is CASSYGLAGPTDTQYF. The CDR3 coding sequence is TGTGCCAGCAGTTACGGACTAGCGGGACCCACAGATACGCAGTATTTT.

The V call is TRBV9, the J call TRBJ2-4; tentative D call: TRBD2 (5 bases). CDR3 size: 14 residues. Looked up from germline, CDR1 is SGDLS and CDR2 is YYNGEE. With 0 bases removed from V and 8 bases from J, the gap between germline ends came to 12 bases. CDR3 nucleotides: TGTGCCAGCAGCGTAGCTCTCGGGGTAGACATTCAGTACTTC. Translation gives CASSVALGVDIQYF.

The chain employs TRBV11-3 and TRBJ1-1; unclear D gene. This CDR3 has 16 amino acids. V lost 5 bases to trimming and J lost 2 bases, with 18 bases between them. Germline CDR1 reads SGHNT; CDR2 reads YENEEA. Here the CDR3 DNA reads TGTGCCAGCAGCAGCAATCATCGGGGAGCTAACACTGAAGCTTTCTTT. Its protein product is CASSSNHRGANTEAFF.

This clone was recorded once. CDR3: CAISDRGRDNEQFF. The CDR3 DNA sequence: TGTGCCATCAGTGACAGGGGGCGGGATAATGAGCAGTTCTTC. The rearrangement joins TRBV10-3 to TRBJ2-1; TRBD1 matches 8 bases. The germline CDR1 and CDR2 sequences are ENHRY and SYGVKD. The CDR3 runs to 14 residues. V was pared by 3 bases and J by 7 bases, with 5 bases of the junction left unmatched.

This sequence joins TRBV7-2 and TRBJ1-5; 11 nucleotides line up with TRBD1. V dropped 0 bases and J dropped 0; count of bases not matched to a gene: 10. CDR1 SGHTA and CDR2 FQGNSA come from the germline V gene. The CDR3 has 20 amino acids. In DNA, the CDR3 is TGTGCCAGCAGCTTAGCCCTCCTGGACAGGGGGCCCTATAGCAATCAGCCCCAGCATTTT. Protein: CASSLALLDRGPYSNQPQHF.